This T cell receptor (beta chain) emerged from a study of untreated major depressive disorder. Study-wide results and caveats: Sequencing comparisons covered only three preselected Vbeta families. TRBV25-01 and TRBV02-01 followed the flow pattern without significance.

The CDR3 extends over 17 amino acids. V gave up 0 bases and J gave up 2 bases; unmatched junction bases: 6. Germline-derived CDR1 and CDR2 are ENHRY and SYGVKD. About this clone: No antigen is known for it.

Participants were all of European descent. Participants with major medical conditions, Axis I/II comorbidities, regular medication or illicit drug use were excluded. Profiled with immunoSEQ multiplex PCR; TCRdb holds only in-frame clones, not every one. The sample includes 20,000 or so clones, about 90% of them seen just once. This TCR derives from a woman aged 25 to 45 in good health. The sequenced sample consisted of CD4+ T cells from PBMCs. This chain uses TRBV10-3 with TRBJ2-3; 9 bases align to TRBD2. CDR3 coding DNA: TGTGCCATCAGTGAGTCGAGTAGCGGGGGCACCACAGATACGCAGTATTTT. It is translated as CAISESSSGGTTDTQYF.